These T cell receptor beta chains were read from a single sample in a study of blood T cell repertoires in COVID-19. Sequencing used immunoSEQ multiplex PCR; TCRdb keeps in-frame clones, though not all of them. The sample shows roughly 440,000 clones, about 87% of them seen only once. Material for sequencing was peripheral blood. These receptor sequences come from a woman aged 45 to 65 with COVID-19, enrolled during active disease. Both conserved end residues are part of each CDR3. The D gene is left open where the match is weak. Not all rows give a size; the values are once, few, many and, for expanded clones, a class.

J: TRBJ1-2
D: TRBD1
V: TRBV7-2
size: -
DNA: TGTGCCAGCAGCTTAGGCAGACAGGGTTATGGCTACACCTTC
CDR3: CASSLGRQGYGYTF

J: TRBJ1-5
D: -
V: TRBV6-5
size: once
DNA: TGTGCCACCGATAATAGACAGTTTATTGACCAGCCCCAGCATTTT
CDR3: CATDNRQFIDQPQHF

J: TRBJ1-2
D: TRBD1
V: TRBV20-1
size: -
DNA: TGCAGTGCTAGTCGGACAGGGGGCAGTGGCTACACCTTC
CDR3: CSASRTGGSGYTF

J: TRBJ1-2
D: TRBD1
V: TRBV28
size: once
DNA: TGTGCCAGCAGTTCCCCTCAGGGGGTGACGGGGACTAACTATGGCTACACCTTC
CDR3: CASSSPQGVTGTNYGYTF

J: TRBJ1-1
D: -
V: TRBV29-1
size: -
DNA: TGCAGCGTCTCGGAGACGTACACTGAAGCTTTCTTT
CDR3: CSVSETYTEAFF

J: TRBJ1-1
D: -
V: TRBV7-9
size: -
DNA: TGTGCCAGCAGCCCCCGACAGACCTCGAAAACTGAAGCTTTCTTT
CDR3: CASSPRQTSKTEAFF

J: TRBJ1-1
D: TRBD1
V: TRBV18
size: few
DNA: TGTGCCAGCGAAGGACAGGCGAACACTGAAGCTTTCTTT
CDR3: CASEGQANTEAFF

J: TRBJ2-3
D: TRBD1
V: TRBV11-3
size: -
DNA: TGTGCCAGCAGGCGACAGGGTGCAGATACGCAGTATTTT
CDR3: CASRRQGADTQYF

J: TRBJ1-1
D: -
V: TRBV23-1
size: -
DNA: TGCGCCAGCAGTGTACCCGGTCCTGCCACTGAAGCTTTCTTT
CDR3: CASSVPGPATEAFF

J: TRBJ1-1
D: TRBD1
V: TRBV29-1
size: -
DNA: TGCAGCGGGGGACAGATGAACACTGAAGCTTTCTTT
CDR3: CSGGQMNTEAFF

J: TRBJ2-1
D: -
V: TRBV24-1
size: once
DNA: TGTGCCACCAGTGATTTCAACGGGGAGGATGAGCAGTTCTTC
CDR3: CATSDFNGEDEQFF

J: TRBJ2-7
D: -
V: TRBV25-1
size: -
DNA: TGTGCCAGCAGTGAAGGGGCTGATGAGTACTTC
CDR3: CASSEGADEYF

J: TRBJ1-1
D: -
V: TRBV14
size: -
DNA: TGTGCCAGCAGCCAAGACAGGGTCGCTGAAGCTTTCTTT
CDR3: CASSQDRVAEAFF

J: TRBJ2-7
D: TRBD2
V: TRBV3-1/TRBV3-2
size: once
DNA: TGTGCCAGCAGCCTTCGGGGAGCGAGCGGGGGGGAGCTATGGTGCGAGCAGTACTTC
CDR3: CASSLRGASGGELWCEQYF

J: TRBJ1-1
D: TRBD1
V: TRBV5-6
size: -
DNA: TGTGCCAGCAACCCGACAGGGGCGGTGGGAGCTTTCTTT
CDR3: CASNPTGAVGAFF

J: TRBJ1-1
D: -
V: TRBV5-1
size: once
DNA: TGCGCCAGCCGTTACAGGGATTCGAACACTGAAGCTTTCTTT
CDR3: CASRYRDSNTEAFF

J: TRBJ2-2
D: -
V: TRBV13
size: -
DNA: TGTGCCAGCAGTCAATGGGCCAAATCCGGGGAGCTGTTTTTT
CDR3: CASSQWAKSGELFF

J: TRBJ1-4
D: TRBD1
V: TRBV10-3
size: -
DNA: TGTGCCATCAGTGAGTCGACAGGGGGTAGTGAAAAACTGTTTTTT
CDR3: CAISESTGGSEKLFF

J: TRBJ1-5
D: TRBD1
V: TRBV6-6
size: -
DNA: TGTGCCACCCTGAGGGGGCGAGTCAATCAGCCCCAGCATTTT
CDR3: CATLRGRVNQPQHF

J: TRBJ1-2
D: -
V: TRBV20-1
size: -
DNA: TGCAGTGCTCCACTTCTCGATGGCTACACCTTC
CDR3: CSAPLLDGYTF

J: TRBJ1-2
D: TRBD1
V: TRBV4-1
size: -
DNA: TGCGCCAGCAGCCAAGAAGCACAGGGGCACTATGGCTACACCTTC
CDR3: CASSQEAQGHYGYTF

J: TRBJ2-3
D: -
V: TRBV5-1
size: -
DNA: TGCGCCAGCAGCCCCCTGTCAGGCACAGATACGCAGTATTTT
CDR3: CASSPLSGTDTQYF

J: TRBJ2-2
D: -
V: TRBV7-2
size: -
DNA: TGTGCCAGCAGCTTAGGATCAGGGAAGAACACCGGGGAGCTGTTTTTT
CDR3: CASSLGSGKNTGELFF

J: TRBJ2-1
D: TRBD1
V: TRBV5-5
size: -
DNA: TGTGCCAGCAGCCAGACAGGGAGCTCCTACAATGAGCAGTTCTTC
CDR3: CASSQTGSSYNEQFF

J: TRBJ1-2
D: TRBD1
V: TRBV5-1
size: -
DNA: TGCGCCAGCAGCTTGGGAGGGACAGGCTATGGCTACACCTTC
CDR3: CASSLGGTGYGYTF

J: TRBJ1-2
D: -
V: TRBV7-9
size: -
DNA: TGTGCCAGCAGCTCCCCCGTGCGGGGAGGCTACACCTTC
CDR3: CASSSPVRGGYTF

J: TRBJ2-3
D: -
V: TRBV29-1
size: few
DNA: TGCAGCGTTGAAGGGACTGCAGATACGCAGTATTTT
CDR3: CSVEGTADTQYF

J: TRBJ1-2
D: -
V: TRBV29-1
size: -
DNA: TGCAGCTACCGGGACACCTTACTGGGCGGCTACACCTTC
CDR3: CSYRDTLLGGYTF

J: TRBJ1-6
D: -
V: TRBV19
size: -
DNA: TGTGCCAGTAGTATAGATCTCGGGGGAAGGAGTTCACCCCTCCACTTT
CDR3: CASSIDLGGRSSPLHF

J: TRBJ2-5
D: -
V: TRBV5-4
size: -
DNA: TGTGCCAGCAGCGACGGTACAGGTGACCAAGAGACCCAGTACTTC
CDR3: CASSDGTGDQETQYF

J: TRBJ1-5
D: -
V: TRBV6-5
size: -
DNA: TGTGCCAGCAGTTACAACAGGGAAAGGCCCCAGCATTTT
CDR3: CASSYNRERPQHF

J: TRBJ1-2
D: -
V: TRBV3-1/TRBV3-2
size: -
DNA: TGTGCCAGCAGCCAAGATCGGAGGGAGCCAGGCTACACCTTC
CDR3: CASSQDRREPGYTF

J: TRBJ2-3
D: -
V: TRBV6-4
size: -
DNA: TGTGCCAGCAGTGTTAGCGGTGCAGATACGCAGTATTTT
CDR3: CASSVSGADTQYF

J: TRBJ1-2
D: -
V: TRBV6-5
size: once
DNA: TGTGCCAGCAGTTACTCGAGTCAGGGGTTTTATGGCTACACCTTC
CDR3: CASSYSSQGFYGYTF

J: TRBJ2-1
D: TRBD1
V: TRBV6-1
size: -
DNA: TGTGCCAGCAGTGGGGGGACAGGTATATCCTACAATGAGCAGTTCTTC
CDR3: CASSGGTGISYNEQFF

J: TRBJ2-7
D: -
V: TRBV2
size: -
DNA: TGTGCCAGCAGTGTCGGGCGGGGACCTTCCTACGAGCAGTACTTC
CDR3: CASSVGRGPSYEQYF

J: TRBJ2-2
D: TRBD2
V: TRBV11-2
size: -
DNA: TGTGCCAGCAGCTTAGTGGCGGGGGGGAACACCGGGGAGCTGTTTTTT
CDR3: CASSLVAGGNTGELFF

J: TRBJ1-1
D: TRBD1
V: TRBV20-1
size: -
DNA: TGCAGTGCCGCAGGGGGCACTGAAGCTTTCTTT
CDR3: CSAAGGTEAFF

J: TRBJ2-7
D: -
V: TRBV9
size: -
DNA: TGTGCCAGCAGCCCGAAAACCCACACGGGGGCCTACGAGCAGTACTTC
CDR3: CASSPKTHTGAYEQYF

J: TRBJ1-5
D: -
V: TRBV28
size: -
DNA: TGTGCCAGCAGTTTATTCACAGGGAATGGGGGCAATCAGCCCCAGCATTTT
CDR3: CASSLFTGNGGNQPQHF

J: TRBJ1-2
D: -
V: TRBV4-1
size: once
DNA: TGCGCCAGCAGCCAAGATGAGGACAAGGGTTATGGCTACACCTTC
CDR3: CASSQDEDKGYGYTF

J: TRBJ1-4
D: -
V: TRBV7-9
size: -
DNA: TGTGCCAGCAGCCGGGGGACTGATGATGAAAAACTGTTTTTT
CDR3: CASSRGTDDEKLFF

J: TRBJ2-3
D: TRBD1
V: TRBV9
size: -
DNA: TGTGCCAGCAGCGTTAGAGACAGGGTATGGAGCACAGATACGCAGTATTTT
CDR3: CASSVRDRVWSTDTQYF

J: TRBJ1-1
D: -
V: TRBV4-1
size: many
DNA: TGCGCCAGCAGCCGAGCGACAGGTGAAGCTTTCTTT
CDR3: CASSRATGEAFF

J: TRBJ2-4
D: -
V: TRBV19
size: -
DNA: TGTGCCAGTAGTATCCTAGGGGACATTCAGTACTTC
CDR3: CASSILGDIQYF

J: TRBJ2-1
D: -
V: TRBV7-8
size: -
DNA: TGTGCCAGCAGCTTATCCCGAAATCCGCAGGGGTTGACCTACAATGAGCAGTTCTTC
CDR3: CASSLSRNPQGLTYNEQFF